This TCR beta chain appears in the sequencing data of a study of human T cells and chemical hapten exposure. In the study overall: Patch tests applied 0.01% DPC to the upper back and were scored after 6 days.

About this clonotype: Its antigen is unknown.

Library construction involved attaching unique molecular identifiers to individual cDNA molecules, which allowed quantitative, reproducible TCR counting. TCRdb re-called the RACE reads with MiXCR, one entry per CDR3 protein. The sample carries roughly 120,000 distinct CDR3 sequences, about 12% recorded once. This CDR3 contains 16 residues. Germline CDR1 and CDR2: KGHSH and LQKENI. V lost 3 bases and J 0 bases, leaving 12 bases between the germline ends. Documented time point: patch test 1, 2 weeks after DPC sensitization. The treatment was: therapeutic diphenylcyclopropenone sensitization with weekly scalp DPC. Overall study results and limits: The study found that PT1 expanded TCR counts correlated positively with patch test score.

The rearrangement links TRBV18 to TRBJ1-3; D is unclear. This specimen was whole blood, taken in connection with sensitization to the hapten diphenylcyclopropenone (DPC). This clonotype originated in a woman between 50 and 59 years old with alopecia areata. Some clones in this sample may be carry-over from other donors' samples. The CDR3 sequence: CASSPQRAASGNTIYF. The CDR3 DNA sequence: TGTGCCAGCTCACCCCAGCGGGCTGCCTCTGGAAACACCATATATTTT. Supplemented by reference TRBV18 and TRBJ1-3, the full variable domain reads NAGVMQNPRHLVRRRGQEARLRCSPMKGHSHVYWYRQLPEEGLKFMVYLQKENIIDESGMPKERFSAEFPKEGPSILRIQQVVRGDSAAYFCASSPQRAASGNTIYFGEGSWLTVV.